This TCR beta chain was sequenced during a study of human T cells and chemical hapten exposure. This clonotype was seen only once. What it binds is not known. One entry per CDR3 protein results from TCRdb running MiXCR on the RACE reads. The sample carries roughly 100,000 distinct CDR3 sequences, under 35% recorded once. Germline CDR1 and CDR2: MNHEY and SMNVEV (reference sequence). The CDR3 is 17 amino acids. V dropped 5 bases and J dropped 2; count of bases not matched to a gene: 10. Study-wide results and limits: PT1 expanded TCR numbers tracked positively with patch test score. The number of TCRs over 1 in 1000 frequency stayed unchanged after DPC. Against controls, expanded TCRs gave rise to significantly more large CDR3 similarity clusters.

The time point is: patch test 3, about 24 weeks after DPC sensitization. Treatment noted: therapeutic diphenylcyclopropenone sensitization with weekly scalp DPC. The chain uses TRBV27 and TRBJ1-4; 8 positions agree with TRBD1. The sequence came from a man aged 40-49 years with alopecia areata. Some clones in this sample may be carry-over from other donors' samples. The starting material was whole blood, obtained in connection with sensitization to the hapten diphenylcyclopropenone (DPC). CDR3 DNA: TGTGCCAGCAGTCCGAGGACAGGGTGGGGTACTAATGAAAAACTGTTTTTT. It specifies CASSPRTGWGTNEKLFF.